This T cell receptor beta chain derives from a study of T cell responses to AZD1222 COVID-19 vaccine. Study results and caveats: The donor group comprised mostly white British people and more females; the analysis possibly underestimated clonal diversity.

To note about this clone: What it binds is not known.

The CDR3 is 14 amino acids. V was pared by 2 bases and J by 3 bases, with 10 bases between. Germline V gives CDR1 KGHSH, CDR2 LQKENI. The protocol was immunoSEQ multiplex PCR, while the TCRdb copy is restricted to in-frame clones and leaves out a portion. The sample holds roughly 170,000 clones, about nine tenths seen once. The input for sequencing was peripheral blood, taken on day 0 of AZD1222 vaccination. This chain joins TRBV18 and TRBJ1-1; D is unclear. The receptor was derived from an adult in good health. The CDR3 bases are TGTGCCAGCTCACCAGTACATTCCGACACTGAAGCTTTCTTT. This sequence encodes CASSPVHSDTEAFF.